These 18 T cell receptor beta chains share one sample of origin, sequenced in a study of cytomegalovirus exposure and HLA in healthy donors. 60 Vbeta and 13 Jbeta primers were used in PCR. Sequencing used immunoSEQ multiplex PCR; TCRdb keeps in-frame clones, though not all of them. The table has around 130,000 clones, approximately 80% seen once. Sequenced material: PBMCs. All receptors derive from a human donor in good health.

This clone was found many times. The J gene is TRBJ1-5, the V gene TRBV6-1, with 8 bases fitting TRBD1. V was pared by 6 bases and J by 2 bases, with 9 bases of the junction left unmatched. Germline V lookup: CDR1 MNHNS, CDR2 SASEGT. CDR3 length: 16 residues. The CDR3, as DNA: TGTGCCAGCAGCGAAACGCTGGGACAGGGCAATCAGCCCCAGCATTTT. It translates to CASSETLGQGNQPQHF.

This CDR3 is CASSESGWTGVEQFF. In DNA form, the CDR3 reads TGTGCCAGCAGTGAATCAGGGTGGACGGGGGTGGAGCAGTTCTTC. The chain is built from TRBV6-1 and TRBJ2-1; TRBD2 might be the D (6 bases). Germline V CDR1 and CDR2: MNHNS, SASEGT. V dropped 2 bases and J dropped 10 bases, with 18 bases sitting between them. The CDR3 length is 15 residues.

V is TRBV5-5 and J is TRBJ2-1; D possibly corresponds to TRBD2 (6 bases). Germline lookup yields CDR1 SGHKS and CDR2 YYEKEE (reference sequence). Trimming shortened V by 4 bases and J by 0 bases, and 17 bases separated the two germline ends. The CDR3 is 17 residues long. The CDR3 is CASSLDPGLLSYNEQFF. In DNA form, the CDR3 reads TGTGCCAGCAGCCTGGACCCGGGACTCCTCTCCTACAATGAGCAGTTCTTC.

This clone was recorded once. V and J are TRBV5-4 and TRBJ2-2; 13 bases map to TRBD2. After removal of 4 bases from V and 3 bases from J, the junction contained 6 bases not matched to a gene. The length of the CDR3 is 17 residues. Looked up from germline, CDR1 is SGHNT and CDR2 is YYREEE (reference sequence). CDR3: CASSLQGLAGYTGELFF. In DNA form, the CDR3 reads TGTGCCAGCAGCCTTCAGGGACTAGCGGGGTACACCGGGGAGCTGTTTTTT.

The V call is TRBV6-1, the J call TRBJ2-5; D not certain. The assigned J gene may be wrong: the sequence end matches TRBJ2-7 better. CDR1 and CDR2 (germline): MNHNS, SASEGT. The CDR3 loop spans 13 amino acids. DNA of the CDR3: TGTGCCAGCAGTGAGGGCAGCTCCTACGAGCAGTACTTC. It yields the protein CASSEGSSYEQYF.

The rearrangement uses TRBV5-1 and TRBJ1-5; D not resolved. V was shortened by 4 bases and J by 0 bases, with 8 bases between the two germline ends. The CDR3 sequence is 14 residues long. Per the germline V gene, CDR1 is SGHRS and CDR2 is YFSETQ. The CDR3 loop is CASSVGDSNQPQHF. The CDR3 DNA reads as TGCGCCAGCAGCGTCGGGGATAGCAATCAGCCCCAGCATTTT.

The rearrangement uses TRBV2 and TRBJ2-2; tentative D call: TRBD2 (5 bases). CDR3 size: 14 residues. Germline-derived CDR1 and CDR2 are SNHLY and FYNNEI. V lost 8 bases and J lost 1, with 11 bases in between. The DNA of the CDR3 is TGTGCCAGCGACCGGGAACTGAACACCGGGGAGCTGTTTTTT. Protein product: CASDRELNTGELFF. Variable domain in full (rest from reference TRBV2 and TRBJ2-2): EPEVTQTPSHQVTQMGQEVILRCVPISNHLYFYWYRQILGQKVEFLVSFYNNEISEKSEIFDDQFSVERPDGSNFTLKIRSTKLEDSAMYFCASDRELNTGELFFGEGSRLTVL.

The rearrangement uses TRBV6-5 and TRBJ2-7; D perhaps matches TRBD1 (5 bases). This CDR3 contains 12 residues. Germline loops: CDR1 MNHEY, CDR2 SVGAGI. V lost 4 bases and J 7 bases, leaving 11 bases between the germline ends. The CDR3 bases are TGTGCCAGCAGTTTCCAGGGTCTGGAGCAGTACTTC. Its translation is CASSFQGLEQYF.

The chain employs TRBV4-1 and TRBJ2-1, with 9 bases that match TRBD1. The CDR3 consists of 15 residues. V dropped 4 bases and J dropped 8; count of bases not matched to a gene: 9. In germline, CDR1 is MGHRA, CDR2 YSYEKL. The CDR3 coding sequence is TGCGCCAGCAGCCGGACCGGGACAGGGTACGATGAGCAGTTCTTC. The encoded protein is CASSRTGTGYDEQFF.

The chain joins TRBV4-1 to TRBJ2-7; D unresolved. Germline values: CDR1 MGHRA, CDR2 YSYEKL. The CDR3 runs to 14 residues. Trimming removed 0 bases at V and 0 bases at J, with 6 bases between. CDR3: CASSQEADSYEQYF. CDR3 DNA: TGCGCCAGCAGCCAAGAGGCCGACTCCTACGAGCAGTACTTC.

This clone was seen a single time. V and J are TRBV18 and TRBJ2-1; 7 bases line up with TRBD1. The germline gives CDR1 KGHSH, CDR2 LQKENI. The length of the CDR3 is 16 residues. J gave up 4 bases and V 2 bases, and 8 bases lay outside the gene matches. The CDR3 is CASSPYTGTAYNEQFF. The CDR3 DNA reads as TGTGCCAGCTCACCATATACCGGGACAGCATACAATGAGCAGTTCTTC. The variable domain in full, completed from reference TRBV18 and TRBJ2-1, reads NAGVMQNPRHLVRRRGQEARLRCSPMKGHSHVYWYRQLPEEGLKFMVYLQKENIIDESGMPKERFSAEFPKEGPSILRIQQVVRGDSAAYFCASSPYTGTAYNEQFFGPGTRLTVL.

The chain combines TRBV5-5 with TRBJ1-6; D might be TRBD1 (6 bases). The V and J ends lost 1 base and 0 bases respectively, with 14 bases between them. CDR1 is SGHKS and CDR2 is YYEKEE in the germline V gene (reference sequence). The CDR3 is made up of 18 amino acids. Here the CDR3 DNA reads TGTGCCAGCAGCTTGCAACAGGGCCATAGCTCCTATAATTCACCCCTCCACTTT. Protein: CASSLQQGHSSYNSPLHF.

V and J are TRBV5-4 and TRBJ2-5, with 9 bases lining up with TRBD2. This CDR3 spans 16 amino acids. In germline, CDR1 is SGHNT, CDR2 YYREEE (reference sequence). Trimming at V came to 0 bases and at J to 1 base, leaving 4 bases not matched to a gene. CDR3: CASSLGLAGSQETQYF. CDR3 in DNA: TGTGCCAGCAGCTTGGGGCTAGCGGGGAGCCAAGAGACCCAGTACTTC. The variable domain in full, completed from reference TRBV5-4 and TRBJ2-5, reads ETGVTQSPTHLIKTRGQQVTLRCSSQSGHNTVSWYQQALGQGPQFIFQYYREEENGRGNFPPRFSGLQFPNYSSELNVNALELDDSALYLCASSLGLAGSQETQYFGPGTRLLVL.

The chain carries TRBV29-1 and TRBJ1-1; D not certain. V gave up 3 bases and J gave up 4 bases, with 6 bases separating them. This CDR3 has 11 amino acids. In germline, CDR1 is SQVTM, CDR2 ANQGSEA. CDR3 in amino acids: CSVDGITEAFF. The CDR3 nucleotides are TGCAGCGTTGACGGGATCACTGAAGCTTTCTTT.

CDR3 coding DNA: TGTGCCAGCAGTCGGACAGCGACGAACACTGAAGCTTTCTTT. Translation: CASSRTATNTEAFF. The chain combines TRBV6-5 with TRBJ1-1; perhaps TRBD1 as D (6 bases). The CDR3 consists of 14 residues. CDR1 is MNHEY, CDR2 SVGAGI, per germline. The V end lost 5 bases, the J end lost 1 base, and 11 bases lay between the germline ends.

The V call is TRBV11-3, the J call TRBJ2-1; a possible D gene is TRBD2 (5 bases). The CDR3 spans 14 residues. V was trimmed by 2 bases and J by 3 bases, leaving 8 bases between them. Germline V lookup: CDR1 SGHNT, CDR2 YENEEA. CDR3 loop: CASSLSGDYNEQFF. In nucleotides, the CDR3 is TGTGCCAGCAGCTTAAGCGGAGACTACAATGAGCAGTTCTTC.

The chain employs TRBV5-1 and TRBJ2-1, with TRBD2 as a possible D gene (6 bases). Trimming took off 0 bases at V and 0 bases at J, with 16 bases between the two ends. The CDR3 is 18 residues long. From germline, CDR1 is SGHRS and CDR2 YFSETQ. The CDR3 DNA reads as TGCGCCAGCAGCTTGGAGGGTGTATCGGGGGACTCCTACAATGAGCAGTTCTTC. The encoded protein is CASSLEGVSGDSYNEQFF.

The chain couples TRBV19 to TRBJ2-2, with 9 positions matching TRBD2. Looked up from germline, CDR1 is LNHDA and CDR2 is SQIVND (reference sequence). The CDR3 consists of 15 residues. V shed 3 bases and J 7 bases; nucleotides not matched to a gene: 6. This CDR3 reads CASSMRGGHNGELFF. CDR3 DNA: TGTGCCAGTAGTATGCGGGGGGGCCATAACGGGGAGCTGTTTTTT. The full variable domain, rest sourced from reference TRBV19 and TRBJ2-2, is DGGITQSPKYLFRKEGQNVTLSCEQNLNHDAMYWYRQDPGQGLRLIYYSQIVNDFQKGDIAEGYSVSREKKESFPLTVTSAQKNPTAFYLCASSMRGGHNGELFFGEGSRLTVL.